This TCR beta chain derives from a study of shared clonotypes between healthy human individuals (dated by TCRdb to the early 2020s). Regarding the research as a whole: Three men and a couple of women, aged 18 to 49 years, made up the cohort. For each donor, CD4 naive and CD4 memory were each run on three plates, CD8 naive on two plates, and CD8 memory on one plate. Blood TCR repertoires of a handful of healthy adults were deeply sequenced to estimate repertoire size and the extent of clonotype sharing between individuals. Libraries were prepared and TCR repertoires were sequenced by different laboratories using diverse techniques, in order to increase sequencing depth and limit assay-specific biases. Each donor's leukapheresis produced roughly between roughly 0.85 and 9.5 billion PBMCs. Study-wide findings and limitations: Approximately 5% of naive CD4, around 3.5% of naive CD8, 2% to 2.5% of memory CD4, and 0.35% to 0.5% of memory CD8 clonotypes were shared across a few donors. The small number of donors limited the genetic and exposure-history diversity represented. Sampling was restricted to blood, and TCR repertoires in tissue are likely to differ from TCR repertoires in blood. Clonotypes shared by all four sorted-subset donors showed higher generation probabilities than non-shared clonotypes. Pairwise subsampling led to the expectation that sequencing depth would affect the degree of clonotype sharing among donors. Rarefaction of sorted-subset datasets indicated incomplete sequencing despite the large sequencing depth. Larger estimated clonotype richness was generally found for naive subsets than for memory subsets.

TCR CDR3 regions were amplified from genomic DNA by multiplex PCR using the deep immunoSEQ assay. Extracted genomic DNA from each cell subset was distributed evenly across all wells of several immunoSEQ 96-well plates, and each plate was treated as a replicate. For sorted subsets, approximately 200 ng of genomic DNA, equivalent to around 29,000 T cell genomes, went into each replicate PCR. Purified libraries were quantified with a Qubit 3.0 fluorometer, sized on a Bioanalyzer 2100, and re-quantified with the KAPA Library Quantification kit. A separate single-read 150-cycle Illumina NextSeq 550 flow cell was used to sequence each immunoSEQ 96-well plate. From the authors' description of their analysis: Because the immunoSEQ output included only junctional sequences and no quality scores, the filtering could not be the same as the filtering used for full-length reads. Sequences were annotated with PyIR, a Python wrapper for IgBLAST v1.9, and V/J genes and CDR3 were assigned using IMGT germline references. Reads were filtered out if the reads had weak V/J assignments (E-value above 1e-6), no CDR3, stop codons, out-of-frame junctions, or ambiguous translated residues. V3J clonotypes were defined by identical inferred V gene, J gene, and CDR3 amino acid sequence. The percentage overlap between two repertoires was calculated by dividing the number of shared unique clonotypes by the size of the smaller repertoire. RTK rarefaction, the Chao1 estimator, and Recon v2.1 estimates of unobserved clonotypes were used to assess repertoire richness. Generation probabilities were computed with OLGA for all TCRbeta clonotypes obtained by the gDNA method from a handful of donors. TCRdb provides this immuneACCESS table in a form limited to in-frame rearrangements. Some clones are lacking; in checked studies, under half of them reflect an unresolved V gene, and why the rest are absent is not known. That table supplies the V and J calls and clone size; D and trimming were determined from the DNA. This sample has around 2,000,000 clones in its table, and 85% to 95% of those were observed once. The top ten hold 0.1% to 0.15% of the sample.

A word on this clone: Its binding antigen is unknown. Nothing much larger sits one base from this clone, and base qualities are not available.

The CDR3 contains 15 residues, cysteine and phenylalanine counted. The kept DNA is CDR3 alone, 45 bases in frame from the first base. The germline V gene yields KGHSH for CDR1 and LQKENI for CDR2. At the junction V is shortened by 5 bases and J by 0 bases, with 11 bases in between. The donors were healthy, HIV-negative adults who had no recently reported acute infections or vaccinations. Only Caucasian adults living in Nashville, Tennessee, USA were represented among the donors. CD4+ T cells were enriched by magnetic negative selection; naive cells were then positively selected on CD45RA, and the negative fraction formed the memory subset. After blood collection by leukapheresis, PBMCs were isolated using Ficoll-Histopaque density gradient centrifugation and then cryopreserved in the vapor phase of liquid nitrogen. Analytical flow cytometry was used to check the purity and quantity of each magnetically sorted T cell population. Each sorted fraction had its genomic DNA isolated and then quantified by UV absorbance on a Nanodrop 2000c.

The chain uses TRBV18 and TRBJ1-3; the D gene assignment is ambiguous. The sequencing sample was made of naive CD4+ T cells sorted from blood. The sample's cell subset or site label, decoded: CD45RA+ positively selected. This clonotype originated in a man in his late teens or twenties in good health. Here the CDR3 is given as CASSSVGTSGNTIYF. The nucleotide sequence reads as follows: TGTGCCAGCTCAAGTGTAGGTACCTCTGGAAACACCATATATTTT. The reference TRBV18 and TRBJ1-3 proteins fill in what lies around the CDR3, so the full variable domain reads NAGVMQNPRHLVRRRGQEARLRCSPMKGHSHVYWYRQLPEEGLKFMVYLQKENIIDESGMPKERFSAEFPKEGPSILRIQQVVRGDSAAYFCASSSVGTSGNTIYFGEGSWLTVV.